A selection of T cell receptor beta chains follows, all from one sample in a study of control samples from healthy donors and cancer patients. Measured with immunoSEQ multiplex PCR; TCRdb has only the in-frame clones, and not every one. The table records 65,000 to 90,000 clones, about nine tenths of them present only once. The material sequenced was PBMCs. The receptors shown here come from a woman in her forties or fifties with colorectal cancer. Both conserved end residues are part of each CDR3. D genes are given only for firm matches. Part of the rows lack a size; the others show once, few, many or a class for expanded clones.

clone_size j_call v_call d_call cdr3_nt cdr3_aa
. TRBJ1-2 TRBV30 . TGTGCCTGGAGTGTACAAGGGGGCTACACCTTC CAWSVQGGYTF
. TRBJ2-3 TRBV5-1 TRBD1 TGCGCCAGCAGCTTGGGAACAGGGGGTCCCACAGATACGCAGTATTTT CASSLGTGGPTDTQYF
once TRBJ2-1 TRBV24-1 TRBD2 TGTGCCACCAGTGGGGGACTAGAGCCCCGGAATGAGCAGTTCTTC CATSGGLEPRNEQFF
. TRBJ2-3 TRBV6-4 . TGTGCCAGCAGTGAAGTGGGGGACACAGATACGCAGTATTTT CASSEVGDTDTQYF
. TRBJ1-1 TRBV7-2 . TGTGCCAGCAGCTTAACGGCGGGGGCGGAGAACACTGAAGCTTTCTTT CASSLTAGAENTEAFF
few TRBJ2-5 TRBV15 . TGTGCCACCAGCAGAGATTTGGTAGGGGCTCAAGAGACCCAGTACTTC CATSRDLVGAQETQYF
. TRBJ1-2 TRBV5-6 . TGTGCCAGCAGCGATCTCAGTGTTAACTATGGCTACACCTTC CASSDLSVNYGYTF
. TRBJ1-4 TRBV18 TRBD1 TGTGCCAGCTCACCACGGGACAGGGGGGATGAAAAACTGTTTTTT CASSPRDRGDEKLFF
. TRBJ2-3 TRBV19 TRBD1 TGTGCCACCGGGGACAGGAGGGGCACAGATACGCAGTATTTT CATGDRRGTDTQYF
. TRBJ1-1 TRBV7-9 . TGTGCCAGCAGCTTAGGGGCCGGCATGAACACTGAAGCTTTCTTT CASSLGAGMNTEAFF
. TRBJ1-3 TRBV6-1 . TGTGCCAGCAGTGACCAACCGATCTCTGGAAACACCATATATTTT CASSDQPISGNTIYF
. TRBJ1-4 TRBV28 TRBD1 TGTGCCAGCAGCCTTCACCCGGACAGGGATGGAAAACTGTTTTTT CASSLHPDRDGKLFF
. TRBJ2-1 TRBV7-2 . TGTGCCAGCAGCCACGAGGGACGGAGAAATTACAATGAGCAGTTCTTC CASSHEGRRNYNEQFF
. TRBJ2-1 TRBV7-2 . TGTGCCAGCAGCTTAAACGCAGGTCTCAATGAGCAGTTCTTC CASSLNAGLNEQFF
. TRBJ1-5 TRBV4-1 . TGCGCCAGCAGCCAAGAGTTAGCTCGGAACAATCAGCCCCAGCATTTT CASSQELARNNQPQHF
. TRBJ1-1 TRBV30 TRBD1 TGTGCCTGGGACAGGGGTGTCGGGAACACTGAAGCTTTCTTT CAWDRGVGNTEAFF
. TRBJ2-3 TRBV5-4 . TGTGCCAGCAGCCCCGGGACTTTAGATACGCAGTATTTT CASSPGTLDTQYF
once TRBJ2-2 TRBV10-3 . TGTGCCATCAGTGAACGGGGTGGCGGGGCCACCGGGGAGCTGTTTTTT CAISERGGGATGELFF
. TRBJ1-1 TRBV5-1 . TGCGCCAGCAGCTTGGGGACGGGGAACACTGAAGCTTTCTTT CASSLGTGNTEAFF
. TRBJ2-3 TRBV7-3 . TGTGCCAGCAGCTTAAGGGGCGCAGATACGCAGTATTTT CASSLRGADTQYF
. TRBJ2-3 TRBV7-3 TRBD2 TGTGCCAGCAGCCCAACTAGCGGGGGGTGGAATACGCAGTATTTT CASSPTSGGWNTQYF
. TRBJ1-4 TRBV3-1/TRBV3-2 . TGTGCCAGCAGCCCGACAGCGACGGGAACTAATGAAAAACTGTTTTTT CASSPTATGTNEKLFF
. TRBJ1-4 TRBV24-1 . TGTGCCACCAGTGATCCCCGGGGGGGGTTACATCAAAAACTGTTTTTT CATSDPRGGLHQKLFF
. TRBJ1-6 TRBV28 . TGTGCCAGCAGTCCGGGACACCCGGGGGCCCTCCACTTT CASSPGHPGALHF
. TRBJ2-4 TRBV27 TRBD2 TGTGCCAGCAGCGAGACTAGCGGTCTAGCCAAAAACATTCAGTACTTC CASSETSGLAKNIQYF
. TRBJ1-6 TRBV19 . TGTGCCAGTAGTATTCGGGGGGATAATTCACCCCTCCACTTT CASSIRGDNSPLHF
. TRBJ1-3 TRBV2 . TGTGCCAGCAGTGAAATAATGAGTTACTCTGGAAACACCATATATTTT CASSEIMSYSGNTIYF
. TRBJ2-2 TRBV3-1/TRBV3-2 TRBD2 TGTGCCAGCAGCCCTTGGGAGCGGGGGACGAACACCGGGGAGCTGTTTTTT CASSPWERGTNTGELFF
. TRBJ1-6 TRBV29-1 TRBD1 TGCAGCGCTGAAGACTGGGACAGTTATAATTCACCCCTCCACTTT CSAEDWDSYNSPLHF
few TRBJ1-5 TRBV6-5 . TGTGCCAGCAGTTACAAGCCCTATAGCAATCAGCCCCAGCATTTT CASSYKPYSNQPQHF
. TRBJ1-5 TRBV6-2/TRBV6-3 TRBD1 TGTGCCAGCAGTTCGCGGACAGGGAATCAGCCCCAGCATTTT CASSSRTGNQPQHF
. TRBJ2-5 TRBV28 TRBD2 TGTGCCAGCAGTCGGGGGGGCGGAGGTAGATTGGAGACCCAGTACTTC CASSRGGGGRLETQYF
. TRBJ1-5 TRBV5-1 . TGCGCCAGCAGCTTGGCCCCACAGGGTCAAAGCAATCAGCCCCAGCATTTT CASSLAPQGQSNQPQHF
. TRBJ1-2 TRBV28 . TGTGCCAGCAGGGGTCCCCCTCTCTATGGCTACACCTTC CASRGPPLYGYTF
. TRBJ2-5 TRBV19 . TGTGCCAGTAGCGTGACTGGAGGGGGCGGAGAGACCCAGTACTTC CASSVTGGGGETQYF
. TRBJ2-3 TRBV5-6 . TGTGCCAGCAGCTTGGCGGGATTGGGATTTAGCACAGATACGCAGTATTTT CASSLAGLGFSTDTQYF
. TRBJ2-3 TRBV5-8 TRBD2 TGTGCCAGCAGCCCCGCCCCTAGCGGGGGCATAGGCGATACGCAGTATTTT CASSPAPSGGIGDTQYF
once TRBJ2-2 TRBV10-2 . TGCGCCAGCAGTGTATGGAGGACGAACACCGGGGAGCTGTTTTTT CASSVWRTNTGELFF
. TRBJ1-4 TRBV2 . TGTGCCAGCATGTACGGCCGGTTTGCAACTAATGAAAAACTGTTTTTT CASMYGRFATNEKLFF
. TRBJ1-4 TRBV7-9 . TGTGCCAGCAGGCCCTCGAGCAGCTGGGGGGAAAAACTGTTTTTT CASRPSSSWGEKLFF
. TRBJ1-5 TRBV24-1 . TGTGCCACCAGTGATGGGGGTCGTCCCCAGCATTTT CATSDGGRPQHF
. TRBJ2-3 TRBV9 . TGTGCCAGCAGCCCTCGACCAGCGGGTACGCAGTATTTT CASSPRPAGTQYF
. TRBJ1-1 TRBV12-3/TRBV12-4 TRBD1 TGTGCCAGCAGTTTAGAGGGGGCATTTGAAGCTTTCTTT CASSLEGAFEAFF
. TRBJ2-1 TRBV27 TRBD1 TGTGCCAGCAGTTCGGGACAGGGGGCATACAATGAGCAGTTCTTC CASSSGQGAYNEQFF
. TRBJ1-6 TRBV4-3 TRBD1 TGCGCCAGCAGCCAAACAGGGGTGAGGAATTCACCCCTCCACTTT CASSQTGVRNSPLHF
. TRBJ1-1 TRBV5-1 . TGCGCCAGCAGCTTGGGTGGACACCTAGTCGGCACTGAAGCTTTCTTT CASSLGGHLVGTEAFF
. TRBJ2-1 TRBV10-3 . TGTGCCATCAGTGACCAGCAGCTGAATGAGCAGTTCTTC CAISDQQLNEQFF
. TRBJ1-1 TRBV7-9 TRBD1 TGTGCCAGCAGTTCGGAGGGGGCCCTCACTGAAGCTTTCTTT CASSSEGALTEAFF
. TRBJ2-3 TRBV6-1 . TGTGCCAGCAGTGAGAGTAGCGGCACAGATACGCAGTATTTT CASSESSGTDTQYF
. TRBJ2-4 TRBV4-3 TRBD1 TGCGCCAGCAGCCAAGCGGGGACGGGACAGAACCTAGCAGCCAAAAACATTCAGTACTTC CASSQAGTGQNLAAKNIQYF
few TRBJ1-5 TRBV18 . TGTGCCAGCTCAGCCTACAGGGAAAGCAATCAGCCCCAGCATTTT CASSAYRESNQPQHF
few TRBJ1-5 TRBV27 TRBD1 TGTGCCAGCAGTTTCACTGGACAGGGGCTGAATAGCAATCAGCCCCAGCATTTT CASSFTGQGLNSNQPQHF
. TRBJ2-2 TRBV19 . TGTGCCAGTAGTATAGCTGCCATCGCGAACACCGGGGAGCTGTTTTTT CASSIAAIANTGELFF
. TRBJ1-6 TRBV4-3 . TGCGCCAGCAGCCAAGAATGGAGGGAGTTGACGCCCCTCCACTTT CASSQEWRELTPLHF